The 24 T cell receptor beta chains reported below all come from one sample, sequenced in a study of cytomegalovirus exposure and HLA in healthy donors. Libraries were prepared by immunoSEQ multiplex PCR; TCRdb keeps only in-frame clonotypes and omits some of them. The sample records about 150,000 clones, less than 90% being singletons. Sequencing was carried out using PBMCs. Receptors originate from a man aged 18 to 29 in good health and CMV-seropositive.

The V call is TRBV6-5, the J call TRBJ2-7, with a possible D match to TRBD1 (7 bases). V lost 0 bases and J lost 3, with 12 bases in between. The germline gives CDR1 MNHEY, CDR2 SVGAGI. This CDR3 is 15 amino acids long. CDR3 DNA: TGTGCCAGCAGTTACTCGCGGGACAGTTTCTACGAGCAGTACTTC. Translating gives CASSYSRDSFYEQYF.

This clone was found a few times. J is TRBJ2-2 and V is TRBV19; possibly TRBD1 for D (5 bases). The germline CDR1 and CDR2 sequences are LNHDA and SQIVND (reference sequence). This CDR3 is 13 amino acids long. V shed 5 bases and J shed 4 bases, with 8 bases lying between them. The CDR3, as DNA: TGTGCCAGTAGTCCAACAGGCACCGGGGAGCTGTTTTTT. Its translation is CASSPTGTGELFF.

The J gene is TRBJ2-7, the V gene TRBV5-4; 9 bases are a match to TRBD2. Germline V gene lookup returns CDR1 SGHNT and CDR2 YYREEE (reference sequence). The CDR3 extends over 15 amino acids. V lost 0 bases to trimming and J lost 0 bases; unmatched junction nucleotides: 1. CDR3 nucleotide sequence: TGTGCCAGCAGCTTGGTAGCGGGAGCCTCCTACGAGCAGTACTTC. Translation: CASSLVAGASYEQYF.

This chain connects TRBV19 to TRBJ2-6; possible D gene TRBD1, 5 bases. The CDR3 contains 18 residues. Trimming pared 2 bases from V and 4 bases from J, leaving 18 bases between. The germline CDR1 and CDR2 sequences are LNHDA and SQIVND (reference sequence). The CDR3 coding sequence is TGTGCCAGTAGTATATCGCGGCAGGGTCTCGCCGGGGCCAACGTCCTGACTTTC. It specifies CASSISRQGLAGANVLTF.

V and J are TRBV10-2 and TRBJ2-3; 11 bases agree with TRBD2. The CDR3 has 16 residues. The V gene end was trimmed by 6 bases and the J gene end by 0 bases; junction bases not matched to a gene: 5. Germline CDR1 is WSHSY and CDR2 is SAAADI. Here the CDR3 DNA reads TGCGCCAGCAGAACCGGGACTAGCGGTAGCACAGATACGCAGTATTTT. Protein product: CASRTGTSGSTDTQYF.

This chain links TRBV11-2 with TRBJ1-5; no clear D. CDR1 is SGHAT and CDR2 is FQNNGV in the germline V gene. The CDR3 sequence is 15 residues long. Between the trimmed V and J ends, which lost 0 bases and 3 bases, there was a span of 9 bases. The CDR3 region is CASSLDPGSNQPQHF. The CDR3 DNA follows: TGTGCCAGCAGCTTAGATCCGGGTTCCAATCAGCCCCAGCATTTT.

V usage is TRBV6-5 and J usage is TRBJ2-2; 10 bases are a match to TRBD1. Germline CDR1 reads MNHEY; CDR2 reads SVGAGI. The V and J ends lost 7 bases and 5 bases, in that order; junction bases with no gene match: 4. The CDR3 is 14 amino acids. This CDR3 is CASKRDRGTGELFF. The CDR3 DNA is TGTGCCAGCAAACGGGACAGGGGAACCGGGGAGCTGTTTTTT.

The chain employs TRBV10-2 and TRBJ2-3; 14 bases fit TRBD2. From germline, CDR1 is WSHSY and CDR2 SAAADI. V shed 6 bases, J shed 3 bases, and the junction held 8 bases outside the gene matches. The CDR3 runs 17 residues. The CDR3 region has the DNA TGCGCCAGCAGCCCCGGACTAGCGGGGGGTTTAACAGATACGCAGTATTTT. Amino acid sequence: CASSPGLAGGLTDTQYF.

The chain carries TRBV4-3 and TRBJ1-1; D uncertain. V was shortened by 4 bases and J by 6 bases, with 15 bases between the two germline ends. This CDR3 region has 14 residues. Germline CDR1 is LGHNA and CDR2 is YSLEER. The CDR3 spells CASSPRPGGPEAFF. The CDR3 coding sequence is TGCGCCAGCAGCCCCAGACCAGGAGGACCTGAAGCTTTCTTT.

The chain joins TRBV6-1 to TRBJ1-2; no reliable D call. This CDR3 is 15 amino acids long. V lost 0 bases to trimming and J lost 2 bases, with 10 bases between them. Germline V gene data show CDR1 as MNHNS and CDR2 as SASEGT. The CDR3 DNA reads TGTGCCAGCAGTGAAGCGCTAGGAGGGAACTATGGCTACACCTTC. Translating gives CASSEALGGNYGYTF.

This sequence joins TRBV4-3 and TRBJ2-2, with TRBD2 identical over 8 bases. The CDR3 totals 15 residues. The V gene end was trimmed by 4 bases and the J gene end by 1 base; junction bases not matched to a gene: 2. Germline V gene lookup returns CDR1 LGHNA and CDR2 YSLEER. The CDR3 nucleotides are TGCGCCAGCAGCCCGGGACTAGTGAACACCGGGGAGCTGTTTTTT. Its translation: CASSPGLVNTGELFF.

CDR3: CASSQDLGDSRGEKLFF. In nucleotides, the CDR3 is TGTGCCAGCAGCCAAGATCTAGGGGACAGTCGAGGGGAAAAACTGTTTTTT. This chain connects TRBV4-2 to TRBJ1-4; 7 positions match TRBD1. CDR1 and CDR2 from the germline V gene are LGHNA and YNFKEQ. V shed 0 bases, J shed 8 bases, and the junction held 12 bases outside the gene matches. There are 17 residues in the CDR3.

This sequence joins TRBV4-3 and TRBJ2-3; TRBD2 is a possible D gene (6 bases). The CDR3 extends over 19 amino acids. Per the germline V gene, CDR1 is LGHNA and CDR2 is YSLEER. Trimming took off 1 base at V and 1 base at J, with 21 bases between the two ends. The CDR3 nucleotides are TGCGCCAGCAGCCAAGGCCCCGTCGGCGGCGGGGTGGGCACAGATACGCAGTATTTT. Translation: CASSQGPVGGGVGTDTQYF.

This sequence joins TRBV6-5 and TRBJ2-7; D gene unclear. This CDR3 comprises 15 residues. V lost 2 bases and J 0 bases, leaving 11 bases between the germline ends. CDR1 and CDR2 from the germline V gene are MNHEY and SVGAGI. The CDR3 protein is CASSYNYPSSYEQYF. CDR3 nucleotide sequence: TGTGCCAGCAGTTACAACTACCCGAGCTCCTACGAGCAGTACTTC.

V gene TRBV2 combines with J gene TRBJ2-5; 14 bases are a match to TRBD2. Germline CDR1 SNHLY, CDR2 FYNNEI. The CDR3 loop spans 16 amino acids. With V trimmed by 6 bases and J by 5 bases, 8 bases remained unmatched. The CDR3 spells CASSGTSGGSYETQYF. The CDR3 DNA sequence: TGTGCCAGCAGCGGGACTAGCGGGGGTTCGTACGAGACCCAGTACTTC.

The chain has TRBV14 and TRBJ1-1; TRBD1 aligns across 7 bases. V shed 4 bases, J shed 4 bases, and the junction held 9 bases outside the gene matches. CDR1 is SGHDN, CDR2 FVKESK, per germline. The CDR3 sequence is 15 residues long. The CDR3 region is CASSLRDSAFTEAFF. In nucleotides, the CDR3 is TGTGCCAGCAGCCTCCGGGACAGCGCCTTCACTGAAGCTTTCTTT.

The chain links TRBV13 to TRBJ2-7; a possible D gene is TRBD1 (6 bases). The germline CDR1 and CDR2 sequences are PRHDT and FYEKMQ (reference sequence). The CDR3 is 17 amino acids. V was shortened by 2 bases and J by 4 bases, with 21 bases between the two germline ends. CDR3 DNA sequence: TGTGCCAGCAGCTTACAAGGGCCCGGGACACGACGGTACGAGCAGTACTTC. Translation: CASSLQGPGTRRYEQYF.

This chain connects TRBV18 to TRBJ2-1; 7 nucleotides line up with TRBD1. Looked up from germline, CDR1 is KGHSH and CDR2 is LQKENI. The CDR3 length is 14 residues. Trimming at V came to 7 bases and at J to 6 bases, leaving 9 bases not matched to a gene. The CDR3 sequence: CASYYRGDSNEQFF. In DNA form, the CDR3 reads TGTGCCAGCTATTACAGGGGCGACTCCAATGAGCAGTTCTTC.

The chain is built from TRBV7-2 and TRBJ2-1, with D possibly being TRBD2 (5 bases). Trimming took off 5 bases at V and 8 bases at J, with 16 bases between the two ends. The CDR3 sequence is 14 residues long. The germline V gene encodes CDR1 SGHTA and CDR2 FQGNSA. The CDR3 here is CASSPYVGDDEQFF. In DNA form, the CDR3 reads TGTGCCAGCAGCCCTTATGTGGGAGATGATGAGCAGTTCTTC.

This chain uses TRBV15 with TRBJ1-3; TRBD1 agrees at 9 bases. The CDR3 length is 16 residues. Trimming removed 3 bases from V and 4 bases from J; junction bases left unmatched: 7. Germline V gives CDR1 LNHNV, CDR2 YYDKDF (reference sequence). CDR3 residues: CATSSHRGLGGNTIYF. The CDR3, as DNA: TGTGCCACCAGCAGTCACAGGGGGCTCGGCGGAAACACCATATATTTT.

Only a few counts were recorded for this clone. V is TRBV18 and J is TRBJ2-2; no firm D call. The germline V and J ends were trimmed by 3 bases and 7 bases, with 6 bases remaining between them. The CDR3 is 12 residues long. Per germline, CDR1 KGHSH and CDR2 LQKENI. The DNA of the CDR3 is TGTGCCAGCTCACCCCTTGTCGGGGAGCTGTTTTTT. Encoded protein: CASSPLVGELFF.

The chain has TRBV6-4 and TRBJ2-1; 14 nucleotides match TRBD2. V trimming: 3 bases; J trimming: 9 bases; junction bases outside the gene matches: 4. The CDR3 runs to 15 residues. Looked up from germline, CDR1 is MRHNA and CDR2 is SNTAGT. CDR3 coding DNA: TGTGCCAGCAGTGAGTCGACTAGCGGGGGGGGTGAGCAGTTCTTC. Protein product: CASSESTSGGGEQFF.

CDR3 nucleotides: TGTGCCAGCTCACTAGCGGGAGGGGACGGTGAGCAGTTCTTC. It yields the protein CASSLAGGDGEQFF. The rearrangement joins TRBV18 to TRBJ2-1, with 11 bases that match TRBD2. The CDR3 sequence is 14 residues long. The germline CDR1 and CDR2 sequences are KGHSH and LQKENI. Trimming removed 4 bases from V and 9 bases from J; junction bases left unmatched: 5.

The chain combines TRBV2 with TRBJ2-7, with TRBD2 matching over 9 bases. The CDR3 runs 16 residues. Germline trimming cut 5 bases from V and 0 bases from J; bases unmatched to any gene: 8. Germline CDR1 reads SNHLY; CDR2 reads FYNNEI. The CDR3 region is CASSYFGGRDSYEQYF. The CDR3 bases are TGTGCCAGCAGTTACTTCGGCGGGAGGGACTCCTACGAGCAGTACTTC.